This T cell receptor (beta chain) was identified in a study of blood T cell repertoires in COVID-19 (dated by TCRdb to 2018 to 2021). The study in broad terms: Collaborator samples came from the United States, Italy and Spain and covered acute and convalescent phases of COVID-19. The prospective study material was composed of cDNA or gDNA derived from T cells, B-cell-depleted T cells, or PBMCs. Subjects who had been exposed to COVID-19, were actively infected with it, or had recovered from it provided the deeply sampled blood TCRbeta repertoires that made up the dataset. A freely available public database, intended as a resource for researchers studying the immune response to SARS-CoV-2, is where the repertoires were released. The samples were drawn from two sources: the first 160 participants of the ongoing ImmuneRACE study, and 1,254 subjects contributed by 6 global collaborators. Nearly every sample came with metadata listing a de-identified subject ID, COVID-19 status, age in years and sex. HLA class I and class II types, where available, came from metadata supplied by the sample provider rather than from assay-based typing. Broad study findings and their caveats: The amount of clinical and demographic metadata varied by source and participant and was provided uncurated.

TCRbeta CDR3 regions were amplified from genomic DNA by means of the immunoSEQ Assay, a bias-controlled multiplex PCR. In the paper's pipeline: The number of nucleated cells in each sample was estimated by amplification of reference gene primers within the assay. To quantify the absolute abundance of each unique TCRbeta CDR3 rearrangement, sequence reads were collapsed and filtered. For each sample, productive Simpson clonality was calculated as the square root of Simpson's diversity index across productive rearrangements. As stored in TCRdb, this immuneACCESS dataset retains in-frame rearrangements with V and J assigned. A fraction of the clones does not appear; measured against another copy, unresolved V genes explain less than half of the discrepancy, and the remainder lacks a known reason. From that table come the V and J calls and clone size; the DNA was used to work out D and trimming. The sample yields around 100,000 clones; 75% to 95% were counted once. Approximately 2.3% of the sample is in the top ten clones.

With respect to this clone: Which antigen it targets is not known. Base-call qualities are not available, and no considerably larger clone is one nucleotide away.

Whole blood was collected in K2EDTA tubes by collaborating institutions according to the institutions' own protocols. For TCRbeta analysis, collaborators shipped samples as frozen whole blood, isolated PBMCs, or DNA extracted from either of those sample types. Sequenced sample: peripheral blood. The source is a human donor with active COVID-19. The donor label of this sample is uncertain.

The CDR3 here reads CASSFRGWGLSSYEQYF. In nucleotide form, the sequence is TGTGCCAGCAGCTTTAGAGGTTGGGGGCTTAGCTCCTACGAGCAGTACTTC. The rearrangement combines TRBV7-2 with TRBJ2-7, and TRBD1 may be the D gene, going by 6 matching bases. Trimming at the junction amounts to 3 bases on V and 0 bases on J, and the germline ends lie 18 bases apart. Measured from the cysteine to the phenylalanine, the CDR3 is 17 residues long. The entry retains the CDR3 DNA only, 51 bases that are in frame from base 1. CDR1 and CDR2, looked up from the germline V gene, are SGHTA and FQGNSA. Full variable domain (CDR3 extended with the reference TRBV7-2 and TRBJ2-7 proteins): GAGVSQSPSNKVTEKGKDVELRCDPISGHTALYWYRQSLGQGLEFLIYFQGNSAPDKSGLPSDRFSAERTGGSVSTLTIQRTQQEDSAVYLCASSFRGWGLSSYEQYFGPGTRLTVT.